This TCR beta chain was sequenced in a study of OX40 agonist ivuxolimab in advanced cancers. Study in general: Patients were dosed with the agonistic anti-OX40 (CD134) antibody ivuxolimab. A mean age of about 59 years, range 23 to 79, was recorded, and 80% to 90% were male. Study-wide findings and caveats: CD4+ and CD8+ blood T cells expanded clonally by week 6 at 0.1 to 3.0 mg/kg.

There are 13 residues in the CDR3. From germline, CDR1 is SGHTA and CDR2 FQGNSA. V shed 2 bases and J shed 4 bases, with 8 bases lying between them. This table comes from immunoSEQ multiplex PCR, and its TCRdb copy is limited to in-frame clones, with some not included. The table has approximately 74,000 clones, around nine tenths seen once. About this clone itself: What it binds is unknown.

People who had autoimmune disease history or systemic immunosuppression were excluded. The chain employs TRBV7-2 and TRBJ1-2, with unresolved D. This sample comprised CD4+ or CD8+ T cells sorted from blood, obtained in a trial of the OX40 agonist ivuxolimab. The sequence was collected from an adult with an advanced solid tumor such as melanoma, head and neck, liver or kidney cancer. CDR3: CASSLSGGYGYTF. CDR3 sequence (DNA): TGTGCCAGCAGCTTATCAGGAGGCTATGGCTACACCTTC.